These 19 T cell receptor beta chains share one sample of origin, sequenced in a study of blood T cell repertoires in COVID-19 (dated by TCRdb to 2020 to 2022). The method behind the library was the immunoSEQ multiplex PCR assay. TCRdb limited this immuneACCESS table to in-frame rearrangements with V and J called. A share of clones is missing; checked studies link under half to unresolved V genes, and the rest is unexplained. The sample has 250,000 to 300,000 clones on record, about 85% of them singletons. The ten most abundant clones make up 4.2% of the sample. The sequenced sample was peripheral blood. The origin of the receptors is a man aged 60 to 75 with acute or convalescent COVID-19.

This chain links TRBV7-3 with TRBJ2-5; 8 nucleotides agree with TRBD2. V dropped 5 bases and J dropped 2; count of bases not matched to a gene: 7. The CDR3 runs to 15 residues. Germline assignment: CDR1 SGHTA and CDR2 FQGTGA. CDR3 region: CASSPGGGPQETQYF. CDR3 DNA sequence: TGTGCCAGCAGCCCGGGGGGGGGCCCACAAGAGACCCAGTACTTC.

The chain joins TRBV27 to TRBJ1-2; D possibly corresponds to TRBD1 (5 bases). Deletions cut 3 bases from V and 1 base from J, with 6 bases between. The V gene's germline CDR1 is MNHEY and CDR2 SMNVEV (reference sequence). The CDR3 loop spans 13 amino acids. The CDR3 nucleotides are TGTGCCAGCAGTTTGACAGTTAACTATGGCTACACCTTC. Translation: CASSLTVNYGYTF.

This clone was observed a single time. CDR3 sequence: CSVDRGEGMNTEAFF. The CDR3 DNA reads as TGCAGCGTTGACAGGGGAGAGGGTATGAACACTGAAGCTTTCTTT. The chain employs TRBV29-1 and TRBJ1-1; perhaps TRBD1 as D (6 bases). The V gene's germline CDR1 is SQVTM and CDR2 ANQGSEA. CDR3 length equals 15 residues. V gave up 3 bases and J gave up 0 bases, with 14 bases separating them.

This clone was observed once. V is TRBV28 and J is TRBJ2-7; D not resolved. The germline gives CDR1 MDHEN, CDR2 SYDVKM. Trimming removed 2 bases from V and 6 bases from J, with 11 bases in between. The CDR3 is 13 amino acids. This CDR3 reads CASSLAPEFEQYF. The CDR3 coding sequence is TGTGCCAGCAGTTTAGCCCCGGAGTTCGAGCAGTACTTC.

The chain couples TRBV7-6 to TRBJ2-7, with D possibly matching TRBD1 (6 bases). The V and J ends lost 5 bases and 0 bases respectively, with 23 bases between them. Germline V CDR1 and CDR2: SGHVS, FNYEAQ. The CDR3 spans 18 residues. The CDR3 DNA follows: TGTGCCAGCAGCCCGGTCGTTGTTAGGGACATGGTCTCCTACGAGCAGTACTTC. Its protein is CASSPVVVRDMVSYEQYF.

The CDR3 region is CASSPGDSSGNTIYF. The CDR3 DNA reads TGTGCCAGCAGCCCCGGGGACAGCTCTGGAAACACCATATATTTT. The V and J genes are TRBV9 and TRBJ1-3; 7 positions agree with TRBD1. The CDR3 totals 15 residues. Germline CDR1 is SGDLS and CDR2 is YYNGEE. V dropped 4 bases and J dropped 0; count of bases not matched to a gene: 4. Based on the CDR3 plus reference TRBV9 and TRBJ1-3, the full variable domain is DSGVTQTPKHLITATGQRVTLRCSPRSGDLSVYWYQQSLDQGLQFLIQYYNGEERAKGNILERFSAQQFPDLHSELNLSSLELGDSALYFCASSPGDSSGNTIYFGEGSWLTVV.

CDR3 loop: CASSSGLQETQYF. In DNA form, the CDR3 reads TGTGCCAGCAGTTCGGGACTACAAGAGACCCAGTACTTC. This chain links TRBV28 with TRBJ2-5; 7 bases line up with TRBD2. Germline V gene data show CDR1 as MDHEN and CDR2 as SYDVKM. The CDR3 runs 13 residues. Trimming removed 4 bases from V and 2 bases from J; junction bases left unmatched: 1.

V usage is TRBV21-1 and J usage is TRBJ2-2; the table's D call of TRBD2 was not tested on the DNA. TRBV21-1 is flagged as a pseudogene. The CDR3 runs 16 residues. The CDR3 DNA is TGTGCCAGCAGCGATATGCCTGGGGGGGATACCGGGGAGCTGTTTTTT. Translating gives CASSDMPGGDTGELFF.

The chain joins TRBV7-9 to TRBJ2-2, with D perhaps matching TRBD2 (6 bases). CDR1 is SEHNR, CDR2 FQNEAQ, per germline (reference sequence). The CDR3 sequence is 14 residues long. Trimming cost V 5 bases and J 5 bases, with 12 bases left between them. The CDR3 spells CASSLVGGTGELFF. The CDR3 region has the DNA TGTGCCAGCAGCCTAGTCGGGGGTACCGGGGAGCTGTTTTTT. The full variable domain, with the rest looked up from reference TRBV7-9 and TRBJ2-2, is DTGVSQNPRHKITKRGQNVTFRCDPISEHNRLYWYRQTLGQGPEFLTYFQNEAQLEKSRLLSDRFSAERPKGSFSTLEIQRTEQGDSAMYLCASSLVGGTGELFFGEGSRLTVL.

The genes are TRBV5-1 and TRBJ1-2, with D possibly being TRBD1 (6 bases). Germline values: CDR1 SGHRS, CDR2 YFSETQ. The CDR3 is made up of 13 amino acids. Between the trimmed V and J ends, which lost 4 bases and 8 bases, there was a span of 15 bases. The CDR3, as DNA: TGCGCCAGCAGCGTGGCAGGGGAGGGAGGCTACACCTTC. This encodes CASSVAGEGGYTF.

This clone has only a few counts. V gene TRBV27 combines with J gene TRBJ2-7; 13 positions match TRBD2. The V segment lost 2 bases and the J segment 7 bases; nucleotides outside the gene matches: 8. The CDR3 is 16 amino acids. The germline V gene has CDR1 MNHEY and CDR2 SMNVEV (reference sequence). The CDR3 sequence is CASSLTGLAGAGEQYF. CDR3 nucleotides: TGTGCCAGCAGTTTAACTGGACTAGCGGGAGCAGGGGAGCAGTACTTC.

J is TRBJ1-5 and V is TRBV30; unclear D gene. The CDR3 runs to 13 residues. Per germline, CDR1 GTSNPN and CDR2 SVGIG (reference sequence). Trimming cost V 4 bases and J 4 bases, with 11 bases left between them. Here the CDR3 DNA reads TGTGCCTGGAATGTAGGGAGGAATCAGCCCCAGCATTTT. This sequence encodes CAWNVGRNQPQHF.

In DNA, the CDR3 is TGCGCCAGCAGCCAAGTTGTAGCGGGAGGGTGGGAGCAGTACTTC. Translating gives CASSQVVAGGWEQYF. This sequence joins TRBV4-1 and TRBJ2-7; 11 nucleotides match TRBD2. The CDR3 contains 15 residues. The germline CDR1 and CDR2 sequences are MGHRA and YSYEKL. The ends lost 1 base at V and 7 bases at J; junction bases unmatched: 6.

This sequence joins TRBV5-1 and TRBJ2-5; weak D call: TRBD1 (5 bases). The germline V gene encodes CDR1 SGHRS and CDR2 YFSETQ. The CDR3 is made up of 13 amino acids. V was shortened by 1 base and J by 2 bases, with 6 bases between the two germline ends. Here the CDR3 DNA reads TGCGCCAGCAGCTTGAGACAGCAAGAGACCCAGTACTTC. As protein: CASSLRQQETQYF.

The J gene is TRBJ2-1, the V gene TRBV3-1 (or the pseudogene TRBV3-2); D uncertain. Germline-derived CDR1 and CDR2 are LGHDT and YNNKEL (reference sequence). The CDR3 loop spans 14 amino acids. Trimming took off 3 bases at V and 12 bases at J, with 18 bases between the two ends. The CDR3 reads CASSHGVYSVVQFF. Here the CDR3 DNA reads TGTGCCAGCAGCCATGGAGTCTATTCTGTGGTGCAGTTCTTC.

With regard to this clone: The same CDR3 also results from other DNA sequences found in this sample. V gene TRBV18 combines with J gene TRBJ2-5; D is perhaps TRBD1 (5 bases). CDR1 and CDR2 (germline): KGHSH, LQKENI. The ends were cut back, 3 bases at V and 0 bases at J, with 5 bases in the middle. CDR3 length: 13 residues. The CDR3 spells CASSPRDQETQYF. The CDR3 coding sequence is TGTGCCAGCTCACCCAGGGACCAAGAGACCCAGTACTTC.

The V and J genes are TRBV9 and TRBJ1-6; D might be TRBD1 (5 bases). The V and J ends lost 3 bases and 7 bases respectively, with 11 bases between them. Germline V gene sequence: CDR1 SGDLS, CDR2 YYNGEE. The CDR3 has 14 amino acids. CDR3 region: CASSGQNTNSPLHF. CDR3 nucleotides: TGTGCCAGCAGCGGACAGAACACCAATTCACCCCTCCACTTT.

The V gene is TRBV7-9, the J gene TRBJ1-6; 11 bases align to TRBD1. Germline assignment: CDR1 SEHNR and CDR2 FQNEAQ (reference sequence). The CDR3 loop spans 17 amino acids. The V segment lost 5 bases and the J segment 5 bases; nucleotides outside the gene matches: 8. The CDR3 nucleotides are TGTGCCAGCAGCGAACCGGGACAGGGGGGGAATAATTCACCCCTCCACTTT. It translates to CASSEPGQGGNNSPLHF.

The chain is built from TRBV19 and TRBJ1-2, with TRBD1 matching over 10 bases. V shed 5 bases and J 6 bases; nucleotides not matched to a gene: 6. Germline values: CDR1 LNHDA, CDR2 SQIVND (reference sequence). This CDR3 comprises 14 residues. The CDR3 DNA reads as TGTGCCAGTAGTCTCCCCGGGACAGGGGATGGCTACACCTTC. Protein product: CASSLPGTGDGYTF.